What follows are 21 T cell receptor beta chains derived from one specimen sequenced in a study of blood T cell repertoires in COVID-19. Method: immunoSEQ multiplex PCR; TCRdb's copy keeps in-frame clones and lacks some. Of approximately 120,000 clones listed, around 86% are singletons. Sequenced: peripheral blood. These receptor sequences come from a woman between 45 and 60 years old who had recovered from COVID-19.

The CDR3 sequence is CASSLYTGTAYEQYF. CDR3 sequence (DNA): TGTGCCAGCAGCTTGTATACCGGGACAGCCTACGAGCAGTACTTC. V is TRBV7-9 and J is TRBJ2-7; 7 bases are a match to TRBD1. The V segment lost 3 bases and the J segment 2 bases; nucleotides outside the gene matches: 7. Looked up from germline, CDR1 is SEHNR and CDR2 is FQNEAQ (reference sequence). The CDR3 extends over 15 amino acids.

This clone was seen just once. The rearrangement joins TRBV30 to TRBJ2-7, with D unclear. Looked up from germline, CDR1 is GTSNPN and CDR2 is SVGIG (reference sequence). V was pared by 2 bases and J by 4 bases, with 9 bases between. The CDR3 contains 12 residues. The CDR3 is CAWSPVFYEQYF. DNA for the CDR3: TGTGCCTGGAGTCCGGTCTTTTACGAGCAGTACTTC.

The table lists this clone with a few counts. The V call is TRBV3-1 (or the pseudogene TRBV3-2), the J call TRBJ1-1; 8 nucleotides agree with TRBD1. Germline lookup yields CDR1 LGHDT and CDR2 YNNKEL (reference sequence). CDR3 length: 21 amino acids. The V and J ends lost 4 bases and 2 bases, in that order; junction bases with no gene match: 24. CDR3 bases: TGTGCCAGCAGCCCAAGAACGACAGGGGTGGGGACGGTCGTTCCCAACACTGAAGCTTTCTTT. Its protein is CASSPRTTGVGTVVPNTEAFF.

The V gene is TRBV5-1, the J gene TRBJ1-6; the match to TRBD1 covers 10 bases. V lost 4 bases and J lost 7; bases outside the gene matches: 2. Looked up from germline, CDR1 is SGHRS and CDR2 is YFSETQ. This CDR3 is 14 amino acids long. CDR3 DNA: TGCGCCAGCAGCAGGACAGGGGGGAATTCACCCCTCCACTTT. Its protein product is CASSRTGGNSPLHF.

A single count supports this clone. CDR3 protein: CATLEGTGGFEQFF. The CDR3 coding sequence is TGTGCCACCCTAGAGGGGACAGGGGGCTTTGAGCAGTTCTTC. The chain combines TRBV6-6 with TRBJ2-1, with 12 bases fitting TRBD1. CDR1 is MNHNY, CDR2 SVGAGI, per germline (reference sequence). The V and J ends lost 10 bases and 9 bases, in that order; junction bases with no gene match: 10. This CDR3 region has 14 residues.

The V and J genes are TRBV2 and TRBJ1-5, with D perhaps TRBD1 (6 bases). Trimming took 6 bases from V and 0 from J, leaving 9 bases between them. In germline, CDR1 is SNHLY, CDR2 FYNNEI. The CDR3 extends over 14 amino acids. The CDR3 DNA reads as TGTGCCAGCAGAGGGGGGGGTAGCAATCAGCCCCAGCATTTT. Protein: CASRGGGSNQPQHF.

The CDR3 DNA reads as TGCGCCAGCAGCTTGGACCAGGGACAGGGACTTGGCTACACCTTC. Amino acids: CASSLDQGQGLGYTF. V gene TRBV5-1 combines with J gene TRBJ1-2; 9 bases match TRBD1. Germline values: CDR1 SGHRS, CDR2 YFSETQ. CDR3 size: 15 residues. The V and J ends lost 0 bases and 7 bases, in that order; junction bases with no gene match: 7. The variable domain in full, with the rest retrieved from reference TRBV5-1 and TRBJ1-2, is KAGVTQTPRYLIKTRGQQVTLSCSPISGHRSVSWYQQTPGQGLQFLFEYFSETQRNKGNFPGRFSGRQFSNSRSEMNVSTLELGDSALYLCASSLDQGQGLGYTFGSGTRLTVV.

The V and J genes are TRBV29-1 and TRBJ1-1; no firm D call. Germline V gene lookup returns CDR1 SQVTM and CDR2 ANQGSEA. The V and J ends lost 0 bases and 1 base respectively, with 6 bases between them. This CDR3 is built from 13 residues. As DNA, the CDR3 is TGCAGCGTTGAAGAAGCCCCGAACACTGAAGCTTTCTTT. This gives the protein CSVEEAPNTEAFF.

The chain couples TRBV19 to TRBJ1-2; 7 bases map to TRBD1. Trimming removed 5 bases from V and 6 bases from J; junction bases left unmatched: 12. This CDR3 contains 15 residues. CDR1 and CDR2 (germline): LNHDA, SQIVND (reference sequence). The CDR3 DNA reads TGTGCCAGTAGTCTCAATACAGGGGTCGTCCATGGCTACACCTTC. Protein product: CASSLNTGVVHGYTF.

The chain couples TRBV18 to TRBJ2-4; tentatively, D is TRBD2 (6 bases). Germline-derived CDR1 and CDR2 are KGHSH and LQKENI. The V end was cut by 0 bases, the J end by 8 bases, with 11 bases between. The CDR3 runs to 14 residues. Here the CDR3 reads CASSPPTGSHIQYF. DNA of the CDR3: TGTGCCAGCTCACCACCGACCGGGAGCCACATTCAGTACTTC.

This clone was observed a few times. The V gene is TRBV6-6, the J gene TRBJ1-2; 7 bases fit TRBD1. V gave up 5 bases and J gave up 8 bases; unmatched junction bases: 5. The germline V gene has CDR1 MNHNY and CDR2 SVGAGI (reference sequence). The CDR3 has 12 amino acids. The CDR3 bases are TGTGCCAGCAGTCTCGGGACAGCAGGCTACACCTTC. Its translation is CASSLGTAGYTF.

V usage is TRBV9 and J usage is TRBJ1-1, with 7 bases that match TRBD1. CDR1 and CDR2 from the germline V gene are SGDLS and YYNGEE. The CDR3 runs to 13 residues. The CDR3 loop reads CAGGASWNTEAFF. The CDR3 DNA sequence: TGTGCAGGGGGCGCCTCTTGGAACACTGAAGCTTTCTTT.

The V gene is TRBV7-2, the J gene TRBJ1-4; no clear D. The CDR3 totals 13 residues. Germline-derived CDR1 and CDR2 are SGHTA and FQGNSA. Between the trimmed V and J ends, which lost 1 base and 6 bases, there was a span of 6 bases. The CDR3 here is CASSLVADEKLFF. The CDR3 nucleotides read TGTGCCAGCAGCTTAGTAGCTGATGAAAAACTGTTTTTT.

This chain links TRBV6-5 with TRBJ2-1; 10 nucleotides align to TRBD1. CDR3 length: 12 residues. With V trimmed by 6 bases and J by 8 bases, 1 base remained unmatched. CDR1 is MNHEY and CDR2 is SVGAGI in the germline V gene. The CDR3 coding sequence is TGTGCCAGCAGAGACAGGGGGCATGAGCAGTTCTTC. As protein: CASRDRGHEQFF.

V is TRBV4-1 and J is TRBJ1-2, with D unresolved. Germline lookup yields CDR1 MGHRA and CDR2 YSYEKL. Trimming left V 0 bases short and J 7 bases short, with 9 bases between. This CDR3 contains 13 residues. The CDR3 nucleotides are TGCGCCAGCAGCCAAGAGATAGCTGGTGGCTACACCTTC. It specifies CASSQEIAGGYTF.

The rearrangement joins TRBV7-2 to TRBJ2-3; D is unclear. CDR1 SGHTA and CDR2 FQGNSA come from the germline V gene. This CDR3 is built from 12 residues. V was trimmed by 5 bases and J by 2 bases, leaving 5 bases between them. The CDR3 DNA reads TGTGCCAGCAGCCCAAACACAGATACGCAGTATTTT. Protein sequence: CASSPNTDTQYF.

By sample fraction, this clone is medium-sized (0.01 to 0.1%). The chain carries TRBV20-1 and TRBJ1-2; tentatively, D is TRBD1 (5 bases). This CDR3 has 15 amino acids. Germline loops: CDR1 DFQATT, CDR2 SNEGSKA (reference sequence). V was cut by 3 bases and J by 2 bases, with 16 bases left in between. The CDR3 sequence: CSASKAGPGNYGYTF. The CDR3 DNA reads TGCAGTGCTAGTAAAGCAGGGCCCGGAAACTATGGCTACACCTTC.

As DNA, the CDR3 is TGTGCCAGCAGACCGCGCGGGTTTTCCTACGAGCAGTACTTC. Amino acids: CASRPRGFSYEQYF. The chain couples TRBV27 to TRBJ2-7, with D perhaps matching TRBD2 (5 bases). This CDR3 has 14 residues. Germline lookup yields CDR1 MNHEY and CDR2 SMNVEV (reference sequence). The V gene lost 6 bases and the J gene lost 1 base, with 13 bases spanning the gap.

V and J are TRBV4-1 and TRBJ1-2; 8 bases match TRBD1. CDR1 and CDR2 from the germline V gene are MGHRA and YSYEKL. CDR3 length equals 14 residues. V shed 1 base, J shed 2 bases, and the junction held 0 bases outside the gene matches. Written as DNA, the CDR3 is TGCGCCAGCAGCCAAGGGACAGGGAACTATGGCTACACCTTC. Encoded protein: CASSQGTGNYGYTF.

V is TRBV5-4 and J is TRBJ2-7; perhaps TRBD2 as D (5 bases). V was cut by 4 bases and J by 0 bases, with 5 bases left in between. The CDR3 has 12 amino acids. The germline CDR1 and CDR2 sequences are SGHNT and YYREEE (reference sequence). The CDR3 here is CASSRDSYEQYF. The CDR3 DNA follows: TGTGCCAGCAGCCGGGACTCCTACGAGCAGTACTTC. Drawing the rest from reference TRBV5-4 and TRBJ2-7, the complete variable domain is ETGVTQSPTHLIKTRGQQVTLRCSSQSGHNTVSWYQQALGQGPQFIFQYYREEENGRGNFPPRFSGLQFPNYSSELNVNALELDDSALYLCASSRDSYEQYFGPGTRLTVT.

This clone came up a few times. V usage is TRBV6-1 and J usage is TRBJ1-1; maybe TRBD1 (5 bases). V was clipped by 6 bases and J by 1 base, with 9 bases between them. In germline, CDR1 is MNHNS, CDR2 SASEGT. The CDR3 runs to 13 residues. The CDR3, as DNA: TGTGCCAGCAGCGATGGACAGAACACTGAAGCTTTCTTT. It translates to CASSDGQNTEAFF.